These 21 T cell receptor beta chains share one sample of origin, sequenced in a study of CD8 T cell repertoires and HIV-1 epitope variants. TCRdb's copy holds only in-frame clones and misses some; the assay was immunoSEQ multiplex PCR. The repertoire holds about 4,100 clones, with roughly 72% as singletons. These receptors have no identified antigens. Sequencing input: cultured CD8+ T cells derived from PBMCs. Receptors were obtained from a male donor with HIV.

The chain joins TRBV7-9 to TRBJ2-5, with a possible D match to TRBD2 (6 bases). This CDR3 has 16 residues. The V gene's germline CDR1 is SEHNR and CDR2 FQNEAQ (reference sequence). V shed 7 bases and J shed 2 bases, with 20 bases lying between them. The CDR3 coding sequence is TGTGCCAGCATCGCAGCCGGGACTGGGGTACAAGAGACCCAGTACTTC. It yields the protein CASIAAGTGVQETQYF.

This clone was counted only a few times. This chain links TRBV27 with TRBJ2-7; 9 nucleotides align to TRBD2. In germline, CDR1 is MNHEY, CDR2 SMNVEV (reference sequence). With 5 bases clipped from V and 4 bases from J, the junction kept 9 bases outside the gene matches. The CDR3 sequence is 15 residues long. The CDR3, as DNA: TGTGCCAGCAGTGGCGCGGGAGGGCCGTTATACGAGCAGTACTTC. Protein product: CASSGAGGPLYEQYF.

This chain links TRBV19 with TRBJ2-5; 8 bases agree with TRBD2. Germline loops: CDR1 LNHDA, CDR2 SQIVND (reference sequence). The trim removed 8 bases at V and 5 bases at J, leaving 7 bases unmatched. This CDR3 is 13 amino acids long. CDR3 bases: TGTGCCAGTCACCCCCCGGGGGGGGAGACCCAGTACTTC. This translates into CASHPPGGETQYF.

This chain joins TRBV5-4 and TRBJ2-7; 12 nucleotides align to TRBD1. This CDR3 has 15 residues. Germline CDR1 is SGHNT and CDR2 is YYREEE (reference sequence). V was clipped by 5 bases and J by 2 bases; unmatched bases: 5. The CDR3 nucleotides are TGTGCCAGCAGGGCTGGGACAGGGGGCCCCTACGAGCAGTACTTC. It codes for CASRAGTGGPYEQYF.

This clone was counted a few times. This chain links TRBV29-1 with TRBJ1-1; D may be TRBD1 (5 bases). CDR1 is SQVTM and CDR2 is ANQGSEA in the germline V gene. V lost 7 bases to trimming and J lost 0 bases, with 15 bases between them. The CDR3 length is 14 residues. The CDR3 nucleotides read TGCAGCGCATCCCTGACAGATATGAACACTGAAGCTTTCTTT. Encoded protein: CSASLTDMNTEAFF.

The CDR3 sequence is CASSLAGQYQETQYF. The CDR3 DNA sequence: TGTGCCAGCAGCTTAGCGGGCCAGTACCAAGAGACCCAGTACTTC. The chain is built from TRBV11-2 and TRBJ2-5, with D uncertain. The CDR3 extends over 15 amino acids. Germline V gene data show CDR1 as SGHAT and CDR2 as FQNNGV. Trimming left V 1 base short and J 0 bases short, with 9 bases between.

This chain connects TRBV28 to TRBJ1-2; no clear D. The CDR3 contains 19 residues. The germline CDR1 and CDR2 sequences are MDHEN and SYDVKM. Trimming shortened V by 1 base and J by 0 bases, and 21 bases separated the two germline ends. The CDR3 nucleotides are TGTGCCAGCAGTTTATTCGCCCTTAGCCCACAGTCTCCTAACTATGGCTACACCTTC. It is translated as CASSLFALSPQSPNYGYTF.

As DNA, the CDR3 is TGTGCCAGCAGCAAACAAGCTTTCTTT. Protein: CASSKQAFF. The chain couples TRBV21-1 to TRBJ1-1. TRBV21-1 corresponds to a pseudogene. The length of the CDR3 is 9 residues.

The chain carries TRBV5-4 and TRBJ1-5; unclear D gene. The V gene's germline CDR1 is SGHNT and CDR2 YYREEE (reference sequence). The length of the CDR3 is 14 residues. The germline V and J ends were trimmed by 2 bases and 0 bases, with 6 bases remaining between them. Written as DNA, the CDR3 is TGTGCCAGCAGCTTTTCGGGTAGCAATCAGCCCCAGCATTTT. Translated: CASSFSGSNQPQHF.

The rearrangement joins TRBV6-1 to TRBJ2-2; D may be TRBD1 or TRBD2 (5 bases each). Trimming left V 0 bases short and J 6 bases short, with 17 bases between. The CDR3 spans 17 residues. Germline assignment: CDR1 MNHNS and CDR2 SASEGT. The CDR3 loop is CASSEALGPRTPGELFF. The CDR3 DNA is TGTGCCAGCAGTGAAGCGTTGGGACCCCGTACTCCCGGGGAGCTGTTTTTT.

This chain joins TRBV7-9 and TRBJ2-1, with D unclear. The V gene's germline CDR1 is SEHNR and CDR2 FQNEAQ (reference sequence). The V end lost 0 bases, the J end lost 5 bases, and 8 bases lay between the germline ends. CDR3 length: 14 amino acids. The CDR3 coding sequence is TGTGCCAGCAGCTTAGCGTTTGAGGACAATGAGCAGTTCTTC. Encoded protein: CASSLAFEDNEQFF.

The table lists this clone with a few counts. V usage is TRBV28 and J usage is TRBJ2-7; TRBD2 aligns across 12 bases. Germline CDR1 reads MDHEN; CDR2 reads SYDVKM. The junction had 9 bases not matched to a gene; V was cut back by 2 bases and J by 7 bases. This CDR3 has 16 residues. In DNA form, the CDR3 reads TGTGCCAGCAGTTTACTTCTAGCGGGGGGGCCCGGGGAGCAGTACTTC. Protein sequence: CASSLLLAGGPGEQYF.

The V call is TRBV19, the J call TRBJ1-1, with no clear D. Germline lookup yields CDR1 LNHDA and CDR2 SQIVND (reference sequence). V shed 6 bases and J shed 3 bases, with 11 bases lying between them. There are 13 residues in the CDR3. The CDR3 DNA follows: TGTGCCAGTAGGGTCCAGGAGTACACTGAAGCTTTCTTT. This codes for CASRVQEYTEAFF.

In this sample, this clone turned up once. The chain joins TRBV6-5 to TRBJ2-1; the D gene is possibly TRBD1 (6 bases). V gave up 10 bases and J gave up 1 base, with 11 bases separating them. Germline lookup yields CDR1 MNHEY and CDR2 SVGAGI. The CDR3 is 13 amino acids. CDR3 bases: TGTGCCACACAGACAGGTTCCTACAATGAGCAGTTCTTC. Translated: CATQTGSYNEQFF.

Relative to its sample, this clone is medium-sized. The V and J genes are TRBV29-1 and TRBJ2-2; D is ambiguous. The CDR3 has 12 amino acids. V was shortened by 6 bases and J by 4 bases, with 9 bases between the two germline ends. Germline V gene lookup returns CDR1 SQVTM and CDR2 ANQGSEA. CDR3 loop: CSVLKGTGELFF. The CDR3 DNA follows: TGCAGCGTCTTGAAGGGCACCGGGGAGCTGTTTTTT.

This clone qualifies as large. This CDR3 reads CASSELPQDLDYGYTF. Written as DNA, the CDR3 is TGTGCCAGCAGTGAACTTCCACAAGACCTAGACTATGGCTACACCTTC. The chain couples TRBV6-1 to TRBJ1-2; D remains ambiguous. The V end lost 2 bases, the J end lost 3 bases, and 16 bases lay between the germline ends. The CDR3 has 16 amino acids. CDR1 and CDR2 (germline): MNHNS, SASEGT.

The chain combines TRBV19 with TRBJ2-1; D is tentatively TRBD1 or TRBD2 (6 bases each). This CDR3 comprises 13 residues. Germline lookup yields CDR1 LNHDA and CDR2 SQIVND (reference sequence). Trimming shortened V by 4 bases and J by 4 bases, and 8 bases separated the two germline ends. CDR3 protein: CASSSGTYNEQFF. The CDR3 region has the DNA TGTGCCAGTAGTAGCGGGACATACAATGAGCAGTTCTTC.

The gene calls are TRBV5-1 and TRBJ1-4; unclear D gene. CDR1 SGHRS and CDR2 YFSETQ come from the germline V gene. CDR3 size: 17 residues. V lost 1 base, J lost 0 bases, and 13 bases lay in between. Here the CDR3 reads CASSLRGVGATNEKLFF. The CDR3 DNA reads TGCGCCAGCAGCTTGCGAGGAGTGGGTGCAACTAATGAAAAACTGTTTTTT.

The V gene is TRBV7-6, the J gene TRBJ1-1; D is undetermined. From germline, CDR1 is SGHVS and CDR2 FNYEAQ. Trimming took off 1 base at V and 1 base at J, with 4 bases between the two ends. The CDR3 extends over 13 amino acids. The CDR3 loop is CASSLGENTEAFF. CDR3 DNA sequence: TGTGCCAGCAGCTTAGGGGAGAACACTGAAGCTTTCTTT.

J is TRBJ2-1 and V is TRBV4-1, with D perhaps matching TRBD1 (6 bases). The CDR3 totals 14 residues. V lost 1 base and J lost 8, with 12 bases in between. Germline V gives CDR1 MGHRA, CDR2 YSYEKL. CDR3 coding DNA: TGCGCCAGCAGCCAAGGAAAGGGGGAGTATGAGCAGTTCTTC. It translates to CASSQGKGEYEQFF.

This chain uses TRBV18 with TRBJ1-1, with 7 bases that match TRBD1. The V segment lost 3 bases and the J segment 5 bases; nucleotides outside the gene matches: 6. The germline gives CDR1 KGHSH, CDR2 LQKENI. The CDR3 runs 14 residues. The CDR3 nucleotides read TGTGCCAGCTCACCCGGGGCAGGGGGGACTGAAGCTTTCTTT. It encodes CASSPGAGGTEAFF.